This T cell receptor (beta chain) appears in the sequencing data of a study of OX40 agonist ivuxolimab in advanced cancers. Study as a whole: Intravenous ivuxolimab was administered to patients every 2 weeks at 0.01 to 10 mg/kg.

Repertoires were generated with immunoSEQ multiplex PCR, while TCRdb's copy carries only in-frame clones and drops some. Of tens of thousands of clones in the sample, 70% to 85% are singletons; the top ten hold 9.5% to 13%. Autoimmune disease history or systemic immunosuppression disqualified patients. The CDR3 is 15 residues long. Looked up from germline, CDR1 is SGHNT and CDR2 is YYREEE (reference sequence). V was pared by 1 base and J by 5 bases, with 7 bases of the junction left unmatched. This material consisted of CD4+ or CD8+ T cells sorted from blood, taken in a trial of the OX40 agonist ivuxolimab. The sequence derives from an adult with an advanced solid tumor such as melanoma, head and neck, liver or kidney cancer. The V gene is TRBV5-4, the J gene TRBJ2-5; 8 positions agree with TRBD2. In DNA form, the CDR3 reads TGTGCCAGCAGCTTGAGAGCGGGAGAGGGGGAGACCCAGTACTTC. Translating gives CASSLRAGEGETQYF.